This entry concerns a single T cell receptor beta chain. This sample stems from a study of blood T cell repertoires in COVID-19. In the study overall: Sites across the United States, Italy and Spain contributed samples from acute and convalescent COVID-19.

This CDR3 region has 16 residues. V trimming: 6 bases; J trimming: 0 bases; junction bases outside the gene matches: 7. CDR1 is MDHEN, CDR2 SYDVKM, per germline. The protocol was immunoSEQ multiplex PCR, while the TCRdb copy is restricted to in-frame clones and leaves out a portion. The sample contains 250,000 to 350,000 clones, roughly 90% of which appear only once. The chain employs TRBV28 and TRBJ1-1, with 10 bases matching TRBD1. The TCR comes from an older woman with acute or convalescent COVID-19. Sequencing input: peripheral blood. CDR3 in DNA: TGTGCCAGCAGATCCGGGACAGGGGAATTGAACACTGAAGCTTTCTTT. This sequence encodes CASRSGTGELNTEAFF.